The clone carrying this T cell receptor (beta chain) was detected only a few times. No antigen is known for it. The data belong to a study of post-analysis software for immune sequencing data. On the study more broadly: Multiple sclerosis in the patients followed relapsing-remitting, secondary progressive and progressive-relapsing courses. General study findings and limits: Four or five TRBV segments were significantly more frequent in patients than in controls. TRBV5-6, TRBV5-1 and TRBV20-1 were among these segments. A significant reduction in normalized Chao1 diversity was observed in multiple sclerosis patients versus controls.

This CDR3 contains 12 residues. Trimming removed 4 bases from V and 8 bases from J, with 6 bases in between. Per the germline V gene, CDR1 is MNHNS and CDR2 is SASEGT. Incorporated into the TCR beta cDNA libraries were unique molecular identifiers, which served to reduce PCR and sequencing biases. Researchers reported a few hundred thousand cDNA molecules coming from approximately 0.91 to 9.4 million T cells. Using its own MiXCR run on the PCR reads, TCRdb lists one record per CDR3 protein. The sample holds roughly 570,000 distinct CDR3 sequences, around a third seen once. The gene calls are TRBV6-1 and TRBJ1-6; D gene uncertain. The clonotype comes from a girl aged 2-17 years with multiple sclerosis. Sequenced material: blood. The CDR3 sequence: CASSVWDSPLHF. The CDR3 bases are TGTGCCAGCAGTGTCTGGGATTCACCCCTCCACTTT.